This T cell receptor (beta chain) was sequenced for a study of identical twins. This clonotype was observed a few times. TCRdb reprocessed the 5' RACE reads with MiXCR, giving one entry per CDR3 protein. The sample includes under 900,000 distinct CDR3 sequences, 18% of them seen just once. CDR3 size: 12 residues. Trimming cost V 10 bases and J 4 bases, with 14 bases left between them. Germline CDR1 reads MNHNS; CDR2 reads SASEGT. These records were also assigned to another study, of T cells expressing NK-cell markers.

This TCR was sampled from a woman aged 18 to 35 in good health. Sample: PBMCs. The V and J genes are TRBV6-1 and TRBJ2-7; no definite D call. CDR3: CATRRSGYEQYF. The CDR3 coding sequence is TGTGCCACCAGGCGATCAGGATACGAGCAGTACTTC.